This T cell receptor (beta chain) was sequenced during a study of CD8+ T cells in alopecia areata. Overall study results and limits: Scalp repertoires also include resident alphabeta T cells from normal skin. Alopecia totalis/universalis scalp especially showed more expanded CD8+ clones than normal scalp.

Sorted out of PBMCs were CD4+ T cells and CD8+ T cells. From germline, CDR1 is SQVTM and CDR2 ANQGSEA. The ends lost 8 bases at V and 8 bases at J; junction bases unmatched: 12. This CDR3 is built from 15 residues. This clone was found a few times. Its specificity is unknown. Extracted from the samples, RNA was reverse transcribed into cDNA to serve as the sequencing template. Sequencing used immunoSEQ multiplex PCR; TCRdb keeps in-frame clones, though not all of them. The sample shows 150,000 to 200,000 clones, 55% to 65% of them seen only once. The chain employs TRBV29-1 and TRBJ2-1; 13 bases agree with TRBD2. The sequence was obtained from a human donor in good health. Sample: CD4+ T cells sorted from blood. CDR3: CSPSILAGGFYEQFF. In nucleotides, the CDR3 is TGCAGCCCCTCGATACTAGCGGGAGGGTTTTATGAGCAGTTCTTC.